The clone carrying this T cell receptor beta chain was seen once. What it recognizes is unknown. These data come from a study of cytomegalovirus exposure and HLA in healthy donors. PCR was performed using 60 Vbeta and 13 Jbeta primers. As handled by the study authors: Approximately 11 million shared chains were among the about 80 million unique TCR beta chains that a later analysis counted. Sequencing was performed with immunoSEQ multiplex PCR; in TCRdb, only in-frame clones are kept and a portion is missing. V and J calls and clone size follow that table, whereas D and trimming were derived from the DNA. The sample holds roughly 220,000 clones, roughly 70% seen once. The CDR3 runs to 15 residues. Germline CDR1 and CDR2: MNHEY and SMNVEV (reference sequence). V lost 3 bases, J lost 4 bases, and 4 bases stayed unmatched. Study-level points and caveats: Association of a missense DCLRE1C variant with TCR beta V- and J-gene trimming was reported in a later analysis. CMV serostatus was the sole immune exposure data available. Judged likely to be a sequencing artifact was a cluster of highly shared sequence variants.

V and J are TRBV27 and TRBJ2-1, with 9 bases fitting TRBD2. Sequences were obtained from PBMCs. The origin of this receptor is a man in his forties in good health and CMV-seropositive. The chain's CDR3 is CASSLLAGRYNEQFF. In nucleotides, the CDR3 is TGTGCCAGCAGTTTGCTAGCGGGGAGGTACAATGAGCAGTTCTTC.